This TCR beta chain stems from a study of long-term antiretroviral therapy in people with HIV. Germline CDR1 reads MDHEN; CDR2 reads SYDVKM. The CDR3 length is 13 residues. V shed 8 bases and J shed 4 bases, with 11 bases lying between them. Sequencing used immunoSEQ v3.0 at survey level. The table came from immunoSEQ multiplex PCR; TCRdb's copy has only in-frame clones and leaves some out. The table includes approximately 31,000 clones, approximately 90% detected once. Material: unsorted PBMCs, obtained 1.1 years after starting antiretroviral therapy. V and J are TRBV28 and TRBJ1-4; TRBD1 is a possible D gene (5 bases). This TCR came from a man between 18 and 29 years old with HIV. The CDR3 reads CASSGTDNEKLFF. CDR3 nucleotide sequence: TGTGCCAGCTCCGGGACCGATAATGAAAAACTGTTTTTT.